The present T cell receptor beta chain was sequenced within a study of cytomegalovirus exposure and HLA in healthy donors. Study in general: Earlier work reported about 110 million unique TCR beta sequences from 150 million to 200 million T cells.

This PCR relied on a set of 60 Vbeta primers and 13 Jbeta primers. Only in-frame clones appear in the TCRdb table, and some are missing; sequencing was by immunoSEQ multiplex PCR. There are some 150,000 clones in the sample, with about 0.79% held by the top ten. Comments on this clone: Its antigen is not identified. The identical CDR3 is also encoded by other nucleotide sequences in the sample.

Overall study findings and caveats: A link between a missense DCLRE1C variant and TCR beta V- and J-gene trimming emerged from a later analysis. In a later analysis, HLA-C alleles had the fewest associated TCRs, DRB1 alleles the most. TCR sequences were mostly rare, though some public TCRs occurred in many donors.

Trimming stripped 0 bases from V and 4 bases from J, with 10 bases between. Germline CDR1 is SGHRS and CDR2 is YFSETQ. There are 14 residues in the CDR3. The specimen sequenced was PBMCs. This sequence joins TRBV5-1 and TRBJ1-1; D is ambiguous. The sequence came from a woman under 30 in good health and CMV-seropositive. In DNA form, the CDR3 reads TGCGCCAGCAGCTTGGGGCAAGCGGCCACTGAAGCTTTCTTT. It is translated as CASSLGQAATEAFF.